The 2 T cell receptor beta chains below all came from one sample that was sequenced in a study of blood T cell repertoires in COVID-19. TCRdb's table, derived via immunoSEQ multiplex PCR, lists solely in-frame clones and lacks some. Counted here are roughly 60,000 clones, approximately 80% occurring once; the ten biggest clones make up roughly 3.2%. The source material was peripheral blood. All receptors derive from a man in his sixties with acute or convalescent COVID-19.

The genes are TRBV11-2 and TRBJ1-2; D gene ambiguous. This CDR3 region has 13 residues. Germline V gene lookup returns CDR1 SGHAT and CDR2 FQNNGV. V lost 4 bases and J 7 bases, leaving 13 bases between the germline ends. The CDR3: CASSSVPSFGYTF. The CDR3 bases are TGTGCCAGCAGCTCCGTTCCCTCTTTTGGCTACACCTTC. The entire variable domain, with the rest obtained from reference TRBV11-2 and TRBJ1-2, is as follows: EAGVAQSPRYKIIEKRQSVAFWCNPISGHATLYWYQQILGQGPKLLIQFQNNGVVDDSQLPKDRFSAERLKGVDSTLKIQPAKLEDSAVYLCASSSVPSFGYTFGSGTRLTVV.

This chain connects TRBV29-1 to TRBJ2-7, with 7 bases identical to TRBD1. V trimming: 7 bases; J trimming: 1 base; junction bases outside the gene matches: 4. The CDR3 is made up of 12 amino acids. Germline V gives CDR1 SQVTM, CDR2 ANQGSEA. CDR3: CSAKTGSYEQYF. The CDR3, as DNA: TGCAGCGCCAAGACAGGGTCCTACGAGCAGTACTTC.